This entry is about one T cell receptor (beta chain). Its antigen remains unknown. This record comes from a study of CD8 T cells in Susac syndrome. Random hexamers were used to reverse transcribe an amount of roughly 0.45 to 1 ug RNA. The method of amplification for TCR beta CDR3 was immunoSEQ multiplex PCR, covering 54 Vbeta and 13 Jbeta. TCRdb re-analysed the immunoSEQ multiplex PCR reads in MiXCR, keeping a single row per CDR3 protein. The repertoire holds about 150,000 distinct CDR3 sequences, with 93% as singletons. Findings of the study overall: It was acknowledged by the study that relatively few individuals were included in its TCR sequencing and HLA analysis.

The receptor's source is a human donor with multiple sclerosis. Sequencing was carried out using CD4+ T cells from PBMCs.

CDR3 loop: CASSFGTGENNEQFF. The CDR3 region has the DNA TGCGCCAGCAGCTTCGGGACAGGCGAAAACAATGAGCAGTTCTTC. This chain uses TRBV5-1 with TRBJ2-1; 8 nucleotides line up with TRBD1. Trimming took 2 bases from V and 5 from J; bases not matched to a gene: 6. This CDR3 has 15 residues. Germline CDR1 reads SGHRS; CDR2 reads YFSETQ.